A single sample is the source of the 23 T cell receptor beta chains below, sequenced in a study of lymphopenia after photon versus proton radiotherapy. The assay was immunoSEQ multiplex PCR, and TCRdb's table has in-frame clones only and misses some. Here the sample spans around 26,000 clones, 65% to 85% being singletons. This specimen consisted of peripheral blood, obtained from a patient treated with photon-based radiotherapy. The source of these receptors is a man in his fifties with gastric cancer.

J is TRBJ1-4 and V is TRBV14; D is unclear. This CDR3 contains 12 residues. Germline-derived CDR1 and CDR2 are SGHDN and FVKESK. Trimming took 1 base from V and 7 from J, leaving 4 bases between them. This chain's CDR3 is CASSQVREKLFF. DNA of the CDR3: TGTGCCAGCAGCCAAGTACGTGAAAAACTGTTTTTT.

This clone has a handful of counts. The chain links TRBV27 to TRBJ1-2, with D possibly TRBD1 on 6 matching bases. The CDR3 consists of 15 residues. The germline V gene has CDR1 MNHEY and CDR2 SMNVEV (reference sequence). V was cut by 6 bases and J by 3 bases, with 17 bases left in between. CDR3 nucleotide sequence: TGTGCCAGCAGCCCGTCGTACTCAGGGGACTATGGCTACACCTTC. Its translation is CASSPSYSGDYGYTF.

V and J are TRBV6-6 and TRBJ2-1, with D perhaps TRBD2 (6 bases). This CDR3 has 13 residues. Germline lookup yields CDR1 MNHNY and CDR2 SVGAGI (reference sequence). V shed 8 bases and J shed 6 bases, with 14 bases lying between them. CDR3 bases: TGTGCCAGCCGCGGGGTGTTCGGCAATGAGCAGTTCTTC. The encoded protein is CASRGVFGNEQFF.

This clone showed up just a few times. The J gene is TRBJ2-2, the V gene TRBV11-3; 8 nucleotides agree with TRBD1. Per the germline V gene, CDR1 is SGHNT and CDR2 is YENEEA. The CDR3 has 14 amino acids. V lost 4 bases and J lost 7; bases outside the gene matches: 5. The CDR3 DNA follows: TGTGCCAGCAGCTCCGGACAGGGATTCGGGGAGCTGTTTTTT. Translated: CASSSGQGFGELFF.

The chain is built from TRBV7-3 and TRBJ2-1; 11 bases fit TRBD2. This CDR3 has 14 amino acids. The junction had 5 bases not matched to a gene; V was cut back by 7 bases and J by 6 bases. CDR1 and CDR2 from the germline V gene are SGHTA and FQGTGA. DNA of the CDR3: TGTGCCAGCAAGACTAGCGGGGTGGCCAATGAGCAGTTCTTC. Encoded protein: CASKTSGVANEQFF.

The chain combines TRBV10-3 with TRBJ1-1; tentatively, D is TRBD1 (5 bases). The CDR3 loop spans 12 amino acids. Trimming removed 7 bases from V and 5 bases from J, with 11 bases in between. Germline values: CDR1 ENHRY, CDR2 SYGVKD. The CDR3 protein is CAIKGPMTEAFF. The CDR3 nucleotides are TGTGCCATCAAGGGGCCCATGACTGAAGCTTTCTTT.

The rearrangement joins TRBV4-2 to TRBJ2-1; 11 positions agree with TRBD2. V lost 3 bases, J lost 5 bases, and 9 bases stayed unmatched. This CDR3 region has 17 residues. CDR1 is LGHNA and CDR2 is YNFKEQ in the germline V gene. The CDR3 DNA reads TGTGCCAGCAGCCAGGCCCGACTAGCGGGGAATCACAATGAGCAGTTCTTC. This encodes CASSQARLAGNHNEQFF.

The chain is built from TRBV11-2 and TRBJ2-5, with D possibly called TRBD1 or TRBD2 (5 bases each). From germline, CDR1 is SGHAT and CDR2 FQNNGV. V gave up 6 bases and J gave up 4 bases, with 12 bases separating them. This CDR3 comprises 13 residues. The chain's CDR3 is CASSPTGRETQYF. CDR3 in DNA: TGTGCCAGCAGTCCTACGGGGCGAGAGACCCAGTACTTC.

This clone has just one count. For the CDR3, the DNA is TGTGCCAGCAGCGACTCGGGCATTCCCAAAAACATTCAGTACTTC. This codes for CASSDSGIPKNIQYF. The chain combines TRBV11-2 with TRBJ2-4; no clear D gene. CDR1 is SGHAT, CDR2 FQNNGV, per germline. Trimming took off 5 bases at V and 2 bases at J, with 13 bases between the two ends. The CDR3 is 15 residues long. Combining the CDR3 with reference TRBV11-2 and TRBJ2-4 gives the whole variable domain EAGVAQSPRYKIIEKRQSVAFWCNPISGHATLYWYQQILGQGPKLLIQFQNNGVVDDSQLPKDRFSAERLKGVDSTLKIQPAKLEDSAVYLCASSDSGIPKNIQYFGAGTRLSVL.

The chain combines TRBV29-1 with TRBJ1-2; 7 bases agree with TRBD1. Germline V gives CDR1 SQVTM, CDR2 ANQGSEA. The J segment lost 5 bases and the V segment lost 6 bases, leaving 9 bases of the junction unmatched. CDR3 length: 13 amino acids. DNA of the CDR3: TGCAGCGTCCCTGCGCAGGGGGAGTATGGCTACACCTTC. It codes for CSVPAQGEYGYTF.

V gene TRBV7-6 combines with J gene TRBJ2-1, with 9 bases matching TRBD2. The CDR3 spans 12 residues. CDR1 is SGHVS and CDR2 is FNYEAQ in the germline V gene. The V segment lost 1 base and the J segment 14 bases; nucleotides outside the gene matches: 3. In DNA form, the CDR3 reads TGTGCCAGCAGCTTAGGCGGGGGGGAGGAGTTCTTC. Translation: CASSLGGGEEFF.

The chain has TRBV19 and TRBJ1-1; TRBD1 is a possible D gene (5 bases). Trimming took 2 bases from V and 0 from J, leaving 10 bases between them. Germline V gives CDR1 LNHDA, CDR2 SQIVND (reference sequence). The CDR3 loop spans 15 amino acids. The CDR3 here is CASSISAGMNTEAFF. CDR3 coding DNA: TGTGCCAGTAGTATAAGTGCAGGGATGAACACTGAAGCTTTCTTT.

This chain links TRBV7-8 with TRBJ2-2; TRBD1 agrees at 7 bases. The V gene end was trimmed by 1 base and the J gene end by 5 bases; junction bases not matched to a gene: 4. There are 15 residues in the CDR3. The germline gives CDR1 SGHVS, CDR2 FQNEAQ. CDR3 sequence reads: CASSLVGRGTGELFF. CDR3 nucleotides: TGTGCCAGCAGCTTAGTAGGCAGGGGGACCGGGGAGCTGTTTTTT.

Only one count was recorded for this clone. V gene TRBV19 combines with J gene TRBJ2-3; 8 nucleotides align to TRBD1. The CDR3 totals 15 residues. CDR1 LNHDA and CDR2 SQIVND come from the germline V gene (reference sequence). J gave up 6 bases and V 3 bases, and 8 bases lay outside the gene matches. This CDR3 is CASSMGQAGVDTQYF. CDR3 in DNA: TGTGCCAGTAGTATGGGACAGGCGGGCGTGGATACGCAGTATTTT.

This clone was seen only a few times. V is TRBV7-2 and J is TRBJ2-1; TRBD2 matches 9 bases. Germline V gene lookup returns CDR1 SGHTA and CDR2 FQGNSA. The CDR3 contains 17 residues. The junction had 13 bases not matched to a gene; V was cut back by 2 bases and J by 8 bases. This chain's CDR3 is CASSLWRGGRSRDEQFF. The CDR3 coding sequence is TGTGCCAGCAGCTTATGGCGGGGGGGCCGGTCGAGGGATGAGCAGTTCTTC.

V gene TRBV11-2 combines with J gene TRBJ1-6, with TRBD1 matching 11 bases. This CDR3 region has 15 residues. CDR1 SGHAT and CDR2 FQNNGV come from the germline V gene. The V segment lost 7 bases and the J segment 4 bases; nucleotides outside the gene matches: 3. CDR3 region: CASTRDRGYNSPLHF. In DNA, the CDR3 is TGTGCCAGCACCCGGGACAGGGGGTATAATTCACCCCTCCACTTT.

This chain connects TRBV30 to TRBJ2-1; 9 bases fit TRBD2. CDR1 and CDR2 from the germline V gene are GTSNPN and SVGIG (reference sequence). The CDR3 totals 12 residues. Trimming at V came to 4 bases and at J to 9 bases, leaving 4 bases not matched to a gene. The CDR3 sequence: CAWTSGAGEQFF. DNA for the CDR3: TGTGCCTGGACTAGCGGGGCGGGTGAGCAGTTCTTC.

CDR3: CASGPLDTEAFF. In nucleotides, the CDR3 is TGTGCCAGCGGACCTCTGGACACTGAAGCTTTCTTT. This sequence joins TRBV28 and TRBJ1-1, with no clear D. Germline loops: CDR1 MDHEN, CDR2 SYDVKM. Trimming took 8 bases from V and 3 from J, leaving 10 bases between them. The CDR3 extends over 12 amino acids.

The rearrangement links TRBV19 to TRBJ2-5, with D tentatively TRBD1 (6 bases). The CDR3 length is 14 residues. Germline assignment: CDR1 LNHDA and CDR2 SQIVND (reference sequence). V dropped 4 bases and J dropped 5 bases, with 14 bases sitting between them. DNA of the CDR3: TGTGCCAGTAGTAGACAGGCCCTTCGGGAGACCCAGTACTTC. This codes for CASSRQALRETQYF.

Details on this clone: Being one base from a much bigger clone, this may be a read error. The CDR3 spells CASSLRDSSGNTIYF. The CDR3 coding sequence is TGCGCCAGCAGCCTCCGGGACAGCTCTGGAAACACCATATATTTT. This chain joins TRBV4-1 and TRBJ1-3, with 7 positions matching TRBD1. Germline V gene lookup returns CDR1 MGHRA and CDR2 YSYEKL. The trim removed 4 bases at V and 0 bases at J, leaving 3 bases unmatched. This CDR3 contains 15 residues.

The J gene is TRBJ2-7, the V gene TRBV19; D not certain. V lost 5 bases and J lost 4, with 12 bases in between. Germline V gene sequence: CDR1 LNHDA, CDR2 SQIVND (reference sequence). The CDR3 totals 13 residues. This chain's CDR3 is CASSSGLEYEQYF. The CDR3 DNA follows: TGTGCCAGTAGTTCAGGTCTCGAATACGAGCAGTACTTC.

This sequence joins TRBV9 and TRBJ1-4; D not resolved. V was pared by 4 bases and J by 10 bases, with 11 bases between. The CDR3 consists of 12 residues. Germline CDR1 and CDR2: SGDLS and YYNGEE. CDR3 DNA sequence: TGTGCCAGCAGCTCCTACAGCGGAAAACTGTTTTTT. It codes for CASSSYSGKLFF.

CDR3 residues: CASSVGGGGEGSPLHF. The CDR3 DNA sequence: TGTGCCAGCAGCGTAGGGGGAGGGGGCGAAGGTTCACCCCTCCACTTT. The chain joins TRBV9 to TRBJ1-6, with TRBD1 matching 7 bases. V dropped 0 bases and J dropped 9; count of bases not matched to a gene: 9. CDR1 is SGDLS, CDR2 YYNGEE, per germline. The CDR3 has 16 amino acids.